The 12 T cell receptor beta chains below were found in one sample sequenced in a study of regulatory T cells in long-lasting Graves disease. The authors built TCR beta libraries using iRepertoire HTBI primers and Arm-PCR of CDR3 regions. TCRdb re-called the multiplex PCR reads with MiXCR, one entry per CDR3 protein. The sample has hundreds of thousands of distinct CDR3 sequences; about 16% are singletons. Specified time point: newly diagnosed GD, antithyroid drugs for less than 3 months. TCR sequences were obtained from RNA taken from PBMCs. The same data also went into a second study, on T cells in Graves' hyperthyroidism and ophthalmopathy.

The sequences come from peripheral blood mononuclear cells (PBMCs), collected at new diagnosis, from a patient treated with antithyroid drugs. The receptors stem from a woman in her twenties or thirties with Graves disease.

In its sample, this clonotype was seen a few times. This sequence joins TRBV14 and TRBJ1-5; D unclear. With 1 base removed from V and 9 bases from J, the gap between germline ends came to 10 bases. CDR3 size: 13 residues. CDR1 SGHDN and CDR2 FVKESK come from the germline V gene. CDR3 in amino acids: CASSQVQGGPQHF. The CDR3 coding sequence is TGTGCCAGCAGCCAAGTTCAAGGCGGGCCCCAGCATTTT.

This clonotype was found a few times. The germline gene is not matched at one end of the junction; a read error may be the cause. This sequence joins TRBV28 and TRBJ2-1, with D uncertain. The germline gives CDR1 MDHEN, CDR2 SYDVKM. The CDR3 is 11 amino acids. CDR3 sequence reads: CAGSDLGEQFF. CDR3 nucleotides: TGTGCCGGCAGCGATTTAGGGGAGCAGTTCTTC.

This clonotype was picked up many times. V and J are TRBV11-2 and TRBJ2-5, with D possibly matching TRBD1 (6 bases). The CDR3 consists of 17 residues. CDR1 and CDR2 (germline): SGHAT, FQNNGV. The V gene lost 1 base and the J gene lost 7 bases, with 22 bases spanning the gap. The CDR3 region is CASSLARTDPNRRTQYF. CDR3 coding DNA: TGTGCCAGCAGCTTAGCCAGGACAGATCCTAATCGAAGGACCCAGTACTTC.

This chain uses TRBV11-3 with TRBJ1-2; D unclear. This CDR3 spans 12 amino acids. V was pared by 5 bases and J by 8 bases, with 12 bases between. In germline, CDR1 is SGHNT, CDR2 YENEEA. The CDR3: CASSALGYGYTF. The CDR3 DNA reads TGTGCCAGCAGCGCGCTGGGGTACGGCTACACCTTC.

This chain links TRBV4-1 with TRBJ1-5; D remains unclear. The CDR3 is made up of 13 amino acids. Germline V gene sequence: CDR1 MGHRA, CDR2 YSYEKL. Between the trimmed V and J ends, which lost 1 base and 7 bases, there was a span of 8 bases. CDR3 loop: CASSQVIRQPQHF. DNA for the CDR3: TGCGCCAGCAGCCAAGTCATCCGGCAGCCCCAGCATTTT.

The V and J genes are TRBV5-1 and TRBJ2-2, with 8 positions matching TRBD1. The CDR3 covers 16 residues. The trim removed 4 bases at V and 4 bases at J, leaving 9 bases unmatched. The germline V gene has CDR1 SGHRS and CDR2 YFSETQ. CDR3 region: CASSPDRGYSTGELFF. CDR3 nucleotide sequence: TGCGCCAGCAGCCCTGACAGGGGTTATTCCACCGGGGAGCTGTTTTTT.

This clonotype was seen a few times. One end of the junction fails to match germline, which may point to a read error. This chain joins TRBV7-7 and TRBJ2-4, with a tentative D call TRBD1 (6 bases). The CDR3 sequence is 17 residues long. Germline V gene data show CDR1 as SSHAT and CDR2 as FNYEAQ (reference sequence). The CDR3 here is CASSTKGSGQGIYIQYF. DNA of the CDR3: TGTGCTAGCAGCACCAAGGGGTCGGGACAAGGAATATACATTCAGTACTTC.

This clonotype has just a few counts. V gene TRBV7-2 combines with J gene TRBJ1-1; unclear D gene. CDR1 is SGHTA and CDR2 is FQGNSA in the germline V gene. The CDR3 is 16 amino acids. V dropped 4 bases and J dropped 7 bases, with 22 bases sitting between them. The CDR3 region has the DNA TGTGCCAGCAGCTCTTCCCCTCCCCTTCGCCCCGTTGAAGCTTTCTTT. Translated: CASSSSPPLRPVEAFF.

In its sample, this clonotype was seen many times. The gene calls are TRBV25-1 and TRBJ1-6, with a possible D match to TRBD1 (5 bases). V lost 4 bases and J 6 bases, leaving 7 bases between the germline ends. This CDR3 is 13 amino acids long. Per the germline V gene, CDR1 is MGHDK and CDR2 is SYGVNS. In DNA, the CDR3 is TGTGCCAGCAGTGGGGGGACTAATTCACCCCTCCACTTT. This translates into CASSGGTNSPLHF.

This clonotype was seen ten or more times. The chain carries TRBV20-1 and TRBJ1-2; no clear D. The CDR3 runs 11 residues. V lost 6 bases and J 8 bases, leaving 13 bases between the germline ends. In germline, CDR1 is DFQATT, CDR2 SNEGSKA (reference sequence). The CDR3 nucleotides read TGCAGTGCGTCCAAGGGAATAGGCTACACCTTC. Protein: CSASKGIGYTF.

This clonotype was seen at least ten times. The chain carries TRBV2 and TRBJ2-7; TRBD2 might be the D (5 bases). Germline CDR1 SNHLY, CDR2 FYNNEI. This CDR3 comprises 12 residues. V lost 4 bases and J lost 4, with 8 bases in between. The CDR3 protein is CASSVLAYEQYF. The CDR3 DNA reads TGTGCCAGCAGTGTTCTAGCTTACGAGCAGTACTTC. The full variable domain, its missing parts supplied by reference TRBV2 and TRBJ2-7, is EPEVTQTPSHQVTQMGQEVILRCVPISNHLYFYWYRQILGQKVEFLVSFYNNEISEKSEIFDDQFSVERPDGSNFTLKIRSTKLEDSAMYFCASSVLAYEQYFGPGTRLTVT.

The chain uses TRBV2 and TRBJ2-7; TRBD1 matches at 8 bases. The CDR3 runs 14 residues. The germline CDR1 and CDR2 sequences are SNHLY and FYNNEI. V shed 8 bases and J 3 bases; nucleotides not matched to a gene: 9. The CDR3 protein is CASQTGAHGYEQYF. The CDR3 DNA reads TGTGCCAGCCAGACAGGGGCTCACGGCTACGAGCAGTACTTC.